This is a list of T cell receptor beta chains from one sample in a study of OX40 agonist ivuxolimab in advanced cancers. This table comes from immunoSEQ multiplex PCR, and its TCRdb copy is limited to in-frame clones, with some not included. The sample lists more than 75,000 clones, over 75% occurring once. Source: CD4+ or CD8+ T cells sorted from blood, taken in a trial of the OX40 agonist ivuxolimab. Every receptor here comes from an adult with an advanced solid tumor such as melanoma, head and neck, liver or kidney cancer. Each CDR3 is given with its conserved first and last residue. D genes are given only for firm matches. Not every row has a clone size; where given, it reads once, few, many or a size class.

>TRBV7-2|TRBJ1-2|NA|NA
CASSLAGWDYTF
TGTGCCAGCAGCTTAGCCGGTTGGGACTACACCTTC
>TRBV13|TRBJ1-6|NA|NA
CASSTRDYNSPLHF
TGTGCCAGCAGCACCCGGGACTATAATTCACCCCTCCACTTT
>TRBV6-1|TRBJ2-7|TRBD1|NA
CASSVGQSYEQYF
TGTGCCAGCAGTGTGGGACAGTCCTACGAGCAGTACTTC
>TRBV4-1|TRBJ2-7|TRBD1|NA
CASSQGTGGSYEQYF
TGCGCCAGCAGCCAAGGGACAGGCGGCTCCTACGAGCAGTACTTC
>TRBV5-1|TRBJ1-1|NA|NA
CASSLGPSNTEAFF
TGCGCCAGCAGCTTGGGACCGTCGAACACTGAAGCTTTCTTT
>TRBV14|TRBJ2-7|NA|NA
CASSQDLGGVGYEQYF
TGTGCCAGCAGCCAGGATCTGGGGGGTGTGGGCTACGAGCAGTACTTC
>TRBV10-3|TRBJ1-1|NA|NA
CAISVEVNTEAFF
TGTGCCATCAGTGTGGAAGTGAACACTGAAGCTTTCTTT
>TRBV2|TRBJ2-1|NA|NA
CASTTGPGRLGEQFF
TGTGCCAGCACCACAGGGCCGGGCAGACTTGGTGAGCAGTTCTTC
>TRBV10-2|TRBJ1-5|TRBD1|once
CASSDRGLNQPQHF
TGCGCCAGCAGTGACAGGGGGCTCAATCAGCCCCAGCATTTT
>TRBV4-2|TRBJ1-2|NA|NA
CASSQDGSSPFYGYTF
TGTGCCAGCAGCCAAGATGGGTCTTCCCCTTTCTATGGCTACACCTTC
>TRBV5-1|TRBJ2-7|NA|few
CASSRTTYEQYF
TGCGCCAGCAGCAGAACTACTTACGAGCAGTACTTC